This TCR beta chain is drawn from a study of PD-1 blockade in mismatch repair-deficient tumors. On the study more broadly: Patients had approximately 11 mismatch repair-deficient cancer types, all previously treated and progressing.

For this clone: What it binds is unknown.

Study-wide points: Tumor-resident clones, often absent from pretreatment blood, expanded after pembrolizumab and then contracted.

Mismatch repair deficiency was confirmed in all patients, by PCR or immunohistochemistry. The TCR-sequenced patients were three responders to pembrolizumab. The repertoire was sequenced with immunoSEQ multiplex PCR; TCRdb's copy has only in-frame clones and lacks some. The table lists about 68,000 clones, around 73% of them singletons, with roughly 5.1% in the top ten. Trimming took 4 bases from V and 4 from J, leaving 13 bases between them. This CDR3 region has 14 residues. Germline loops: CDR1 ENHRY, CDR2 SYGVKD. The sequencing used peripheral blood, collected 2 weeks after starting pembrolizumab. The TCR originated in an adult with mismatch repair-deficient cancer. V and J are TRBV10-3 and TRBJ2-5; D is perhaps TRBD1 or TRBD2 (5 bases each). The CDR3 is CAISAGREVETQYF. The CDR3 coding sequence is TGTGCCATCAGTGCGGGACGAGAGGTAGAGACCCAGTACTTC.